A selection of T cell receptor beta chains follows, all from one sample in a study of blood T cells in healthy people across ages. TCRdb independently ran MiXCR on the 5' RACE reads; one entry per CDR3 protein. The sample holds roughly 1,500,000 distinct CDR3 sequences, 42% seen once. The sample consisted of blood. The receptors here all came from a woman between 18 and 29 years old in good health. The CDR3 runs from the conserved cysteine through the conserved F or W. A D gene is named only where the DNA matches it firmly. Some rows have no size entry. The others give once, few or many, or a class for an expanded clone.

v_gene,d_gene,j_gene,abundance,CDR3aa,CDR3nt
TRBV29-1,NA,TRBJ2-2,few,CSGGMDLGGGELFF,TGCAGCGGGGGAATGGACCTAGGTGGCGGGGAGCTGTTTTTT
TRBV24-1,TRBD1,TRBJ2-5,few,CATGTDLETQYF,TGTGCCACCGGGACAGACCTAGAGACCCAGTACTTC
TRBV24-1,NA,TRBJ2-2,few,CATSDSGPGNTGELFF,TGTGCCACCAGTGATTCTGGCCCCGGAAACACCGGGGAGCTGTTTTTT
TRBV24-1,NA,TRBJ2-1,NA,CAAGTFLAPSYNEQFF,TGTGCCGCCGGCACCTTCCTAGCGCCTTCCTACAATGAGCAGTTCTTC
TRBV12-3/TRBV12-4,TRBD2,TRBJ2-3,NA,CASRLAGVDTQYF,TGTGCCAGCAGACTAGCGGGGGTAGATACGCAGTATTTT
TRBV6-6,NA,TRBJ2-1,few,CASSYGGSGNEQFF,TGTGCCAGCAGTTACGGAGGGAGTGGCAATGAGCAGTTCTTC
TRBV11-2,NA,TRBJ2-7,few,CASSLDSWGPREQYF,TGTGCCAGCAGCTTAGATAGCTGGGGACCTCGGGAGCAGTACTTC
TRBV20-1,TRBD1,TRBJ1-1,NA,CSARQGQGMNTEAFF,TGCAGTGCTAGACAAGGACAGGGGATGAACACTGAAGCTTTCTTT
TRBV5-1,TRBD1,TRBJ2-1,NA,CASSKWTGGSYNEQFF,TGCGCCAGCAGCAAATGGACAGGGGGTTCCTACAATGAGCAGTTCTTC
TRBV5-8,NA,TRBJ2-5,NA,CASTRTEQETQYF,TGTGCCAGCACCCGGACAGAACAAGAGACCCAGTACTTC
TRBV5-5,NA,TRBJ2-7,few,CASSLQGSSYEQYF,TGTGCCAGCAGCTTGCAGGGGAGTAGCTACGAGCAGTACTTC
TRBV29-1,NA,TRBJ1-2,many,CSVEGGYGYTF,TGCAGCGTTGAGGGCGGCTATGGCTACACCTTC
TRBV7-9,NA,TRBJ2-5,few,CAAGKETQYF,TGTGCAGCCGGGAAAGAGACCCAGTACTTC
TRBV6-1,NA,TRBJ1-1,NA,CASSLGSTNTEAFF,TGTGCCAGCAGTCTCGGCAGTACGAACACTGAAGCTTTCTTT
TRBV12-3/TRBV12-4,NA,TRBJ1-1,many,CASRLTAEAFF,TGTGCCAGCCGACTGACAGCTGAAGCTTTCTTT
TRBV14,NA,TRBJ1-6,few,CASSNRNSPLHF,TGTGCCAGCAGCAACAGGAATTCACCCCTCCACTTT
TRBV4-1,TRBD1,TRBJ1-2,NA,CASSQDGRTGGGYGYTF,TGCGCCAGCAGCCAAGATGGGAGGACAGGGGGAGGATATGGCTACACCTTC
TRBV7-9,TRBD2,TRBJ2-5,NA,CASSLAGLAAQETQYF,TGTGCCAGCAGCTTAGCGGGACTAGCGGCTCAAGAGACCCAGTACTTC
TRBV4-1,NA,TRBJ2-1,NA,CASSEQQDSSYNEQFF,TGCGCCAGCAGCGAACAACAGGACAGCTCCTACAATGAGCAGTTCTTC
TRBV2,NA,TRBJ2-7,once,CASSEWDRSYNEQYF,TGTGCCAGCAGTGAGTGGGACCGCTCCTACAATGAGCAGTACTTC
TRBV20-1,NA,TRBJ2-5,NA,CSAMSGAGETQYF,TGCAGTGCCATGAGTGGGGCGGGGGAGACCCAGTACTTC
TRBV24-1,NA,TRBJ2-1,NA,CATSDWYNEQFF,TGTGCCACCAGTGATTGGTACAATGAGCAGTTCTTC